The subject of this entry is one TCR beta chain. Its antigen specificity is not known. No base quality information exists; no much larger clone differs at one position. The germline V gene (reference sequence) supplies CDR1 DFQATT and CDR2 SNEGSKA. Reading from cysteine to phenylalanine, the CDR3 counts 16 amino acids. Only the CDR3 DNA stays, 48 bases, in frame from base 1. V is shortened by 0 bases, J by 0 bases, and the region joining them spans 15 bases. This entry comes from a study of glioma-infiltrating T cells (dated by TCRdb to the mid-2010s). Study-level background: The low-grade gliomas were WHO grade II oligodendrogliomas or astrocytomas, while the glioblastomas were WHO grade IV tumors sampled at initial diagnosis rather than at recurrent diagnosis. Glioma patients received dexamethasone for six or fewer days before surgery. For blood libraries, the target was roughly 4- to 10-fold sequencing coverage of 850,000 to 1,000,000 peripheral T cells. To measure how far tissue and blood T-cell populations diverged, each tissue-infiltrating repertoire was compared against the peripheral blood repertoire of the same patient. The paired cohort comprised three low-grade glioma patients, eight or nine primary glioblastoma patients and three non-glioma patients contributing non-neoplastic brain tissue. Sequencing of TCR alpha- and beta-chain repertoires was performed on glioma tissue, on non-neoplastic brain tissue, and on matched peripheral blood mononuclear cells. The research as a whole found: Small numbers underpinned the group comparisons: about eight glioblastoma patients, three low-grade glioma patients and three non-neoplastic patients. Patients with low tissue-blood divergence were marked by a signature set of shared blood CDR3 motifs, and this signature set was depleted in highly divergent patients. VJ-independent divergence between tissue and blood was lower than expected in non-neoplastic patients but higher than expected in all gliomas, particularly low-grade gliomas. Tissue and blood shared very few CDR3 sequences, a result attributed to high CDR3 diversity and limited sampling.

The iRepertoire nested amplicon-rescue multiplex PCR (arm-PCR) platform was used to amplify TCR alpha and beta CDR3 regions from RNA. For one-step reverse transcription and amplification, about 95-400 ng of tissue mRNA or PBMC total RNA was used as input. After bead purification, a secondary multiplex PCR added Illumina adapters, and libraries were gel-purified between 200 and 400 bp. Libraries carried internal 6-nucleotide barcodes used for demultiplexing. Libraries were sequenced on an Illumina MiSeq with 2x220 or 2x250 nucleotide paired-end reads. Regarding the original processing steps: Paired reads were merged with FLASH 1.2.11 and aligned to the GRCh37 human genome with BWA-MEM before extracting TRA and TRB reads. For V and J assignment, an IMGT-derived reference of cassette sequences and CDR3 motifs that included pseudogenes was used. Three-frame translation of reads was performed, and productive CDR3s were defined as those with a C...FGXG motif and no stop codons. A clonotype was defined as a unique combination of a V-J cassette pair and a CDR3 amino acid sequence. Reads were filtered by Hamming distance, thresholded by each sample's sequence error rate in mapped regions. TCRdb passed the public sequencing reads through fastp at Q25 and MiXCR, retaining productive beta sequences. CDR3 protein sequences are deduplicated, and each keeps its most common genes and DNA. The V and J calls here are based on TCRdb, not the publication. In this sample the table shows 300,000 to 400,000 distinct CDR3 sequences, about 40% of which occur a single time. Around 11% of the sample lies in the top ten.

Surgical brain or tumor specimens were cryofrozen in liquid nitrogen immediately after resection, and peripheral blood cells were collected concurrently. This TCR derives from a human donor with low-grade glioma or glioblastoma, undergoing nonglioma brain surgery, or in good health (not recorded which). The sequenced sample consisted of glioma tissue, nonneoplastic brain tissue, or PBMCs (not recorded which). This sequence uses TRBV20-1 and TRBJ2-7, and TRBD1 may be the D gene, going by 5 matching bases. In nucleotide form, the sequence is TGCAGTGCTAGAGAACTTGTAACAGGTCTCTCCTACGAGCAGTACTTC. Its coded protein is CSARELVTGLSYEQYF.